A single sample gave rise to the 15 T cell receptor beta chains below, sequenced in a study of cytomegalovirus exposure and HLA in healthy donors (dated by TCRdb to 2016 to 2017). Libraries were constructed by the immunoSEQ multiplex PCR assay. The table comes from immuneACCESS by way of TCRdb, which keeps in-frame sequences with V and J called. Part of the clones is missing from these tables; in studies checked, under half for an unresolved V gene and the rest for unknown reasons. This sample lists about 250,000 clones; about 90% were detected once. Around 12% of the sample lies in the top ten. Input material: PBMCs. These receptors were taken from a man younger than 35 in good health and CMV-seropositive.

V is TRBV29-1 and J is TRBJ2-4, with D unclear. The length of the CDR3 is 13 residues. The V gene lost 3 bases and the J gene lost 9 bases, with 15 bases spanning the gap. Germline assignment: CDR1 SQVTM and CDR2 ANQGSEA. CDR3 coding DNA: TGCAGCGTTGATGGCCCGGCGGACGGCATTCAGTACTTC. It encodes CSVDGPADGIQYF.

With respect to this clone: Mismatch with germline at one junction end may stem from a read error. The rearrangement uses TRBV6-1 and TRBJ1-1, with D maybe TRBD1 (5 bases). The CDR3 is 13 amino acids. Germline CDR1 reads MNHNS; CDR2 reads SASEGT. The CDR3 region has the DNA TGTGTCAGCAGCGGAAGTTGGAGGGACGTGGCTTTCTTT. Encoded protein: CVSSGSWRDVAFF.

The CDR3 DNA is TGTGCCAGCAGCTTAGGTAGGGACAGGGTGGATGAGCAGTTCTTC. Its translation: CASSLGRDRVDEQFF. The chain uses TRBV7-9 and TRBJ2-1, with 9 bases identical to TRBD1. Germline V CDR1 and CDR2: SEHNR, FQNEAQ (reference sequence). The CDR3 is 15 amino acids. V was clipped by 1 base and J by 8 bases; unmatched bases: 6.

This chain connects TRBV29-1 to TRBJ2-1; 9 bases match TRBD2. The CDR3 runs 17 residues. V was clipped by 0 bases and J by 0 bases; unmatched bases: 6. The germline V gene encodes CDR1 SQVTM and CDR2 ANQGSEA. The CDR3 region has the DNA TGCAGCGTTGAAGACTTAGCGGGAGCCGACTCCTACAATGAGCAGTTCTTC. Its translation: CSVEDLAGADSYNEQFF.

V usage is TRBV10-1 and J usage is TRBJ2-7; D uncertain. Per germline, CDR1 WNHNN and CDR2 SYGVQD (reference sequence). The germline V and J ends were trimmed by 5 bases and 3 bases, with 11 bases remaining between them. CDR3 size: 13 residues. The chain's CDR3 is CASSRAAGYEQYF. The CDR3 bases are TGCGCCAGCAGTCGGGCCGCAGGCTACGAGCAGTACTTC.

J is TRBJ2-3 and V is TRBV19; D may be TRBD1 or TRBD2 (6 bases each). From germline, CDR1 is LNHDA and CDR2 SQIVND (reference sequence). The CDR3 has 16 residues. Trimming took off 7 bases at V and 2 bases at J, with 19 bases between the two ends. The chain's CDR3 is CASTSWGASSTDTQYF. The CDR3 bases are TGTGCCAGTACTTCGTGGGGGGCCTCCTCCACAGATACGCAGTATTTT. Filled out from reference TRBV19 and TRBJ2-3, the complete variable domain reads DGGITQSPKYLFRKEGQNVTLSCEQNLNHDAMYWYRQDPGQGLRLIYYSQIVNDFQKGDIAEGYSVSREKKESFPLTVTSAQKNPTAFYLCASTSWGASSTDTQYFGPGTRLTVL.

The rearrangement uses TRBV18 and TRBJ2-1; D might be TRBD2 (6 bases). The CDR3 spans 13 residues. V gave up 3 bases and J gave up 10 bases, with 13 bases separating them. Germline loops: CDR1 KGHSH, CDR2 LQKENI. CDR3 region: CASSPITAGEQFF. CDR3 bases: TGTGCCAGCTCACCGATCACCGCGGGGGAGCAGTTCTTC.

CDR3 loop: CATSRGGGVRADTQYF. CDR3 DNA sequence: TGTGCCACCAGCAGAGGGGGCGGAGTAAGGGCAGATACGCAGTATTTT. This rearrangement joins TRBV15 to TRBJ2-3, with D possibly being TRBD1 (5 bases). Trimming removed 1 base from V and 4 bases from J, with 15 bases in between. CDR1 is LNHNV and CDR2 is YYDKDF in the germline V gene (reference sequence). This CDR3 is built from 16 residues. Filled out from reference TRBV15 and TRBJ2-3, the complete variable domain reads DAMVIQNPRYQVTQFGKPVTLSCSQTLNHNVMYWYQQKSSQAPKLLFHYYDKDFNNEADTPDNFQSRRPNTSFCFLDIRSPGLGDTAMYLCATSRGGGVRADTQYFGPGTRLTVL.

The chain carries TRBV28 and TRBJ1-2; no definite D call. The V and J ends lost 2 bases and 1 base respectively, with 5 bases between them. The CDR3 covers 13 residues. CDR1 and CDR2 from the germline V gene are MDHEN and SYDVKM. In nucleotides, the CDR3 is TGTGCCAGCAGTTTAAGGGTTAACTATGGCTACACCTTC. Its translation: CASSLRVNYGYTF.

The V call is TRBV5-6, the J call TRBJ2-2, with TRBD1 matching over 9 bases. Germline V gene sequence: CDR1 SGHDT, CDR2 YYEEEE. The CDR3 sequence is 15 residues long. After removal of 4 bases from V and 3 bases from J, the junction contained 4 bases not matched to a gene. This CDR3 reads CASSRGQGDTGELFF. The CDR3 DNA sequence: TGTGCCAGCAGCCGGGGACAGGGAGACACCGGGGAGCTGTTTTTT.

J is TRBJ2-7 and V is TRBV2, with D perhaps TRBD1 or TRBD2 (6 bases each). Germline loops: CDR1 SNHLY, CDR2 FYNNEI. Trimming stripped 4 bases from V and 4 bases from J, with 20 bases between. The CDR3 has 16 residues. For the CDR3, the DNA is TGTGCCAGCAGTGCTCAGAGGGGGGAGATCAATTACGAGCAGTACTTC. It specifies CASSAQRGEINYEQYF. The whole variable domain, filled in from reference TRBV2 and TRBJ2-7, reads EPEVTQTPSHQVTQMGQEVILRCVPISNHLYFYWYRQILGQKVEFLVSFYNNEISEKSEIFDDQFSVERPDGSNFTLKIRSTKLEDSAMYFCASSAQRGEINYEQYFGPGTRLTVT.

The chain combines TRBV5-1 with TRBJ2-1; TRBD2 is a possible D gene (6 bases). This CDR3 has 11 residues. The V end lost 7 bases, the J end lost 8 bases, and 10 bases lay between the germline ends. Germline V gene data show CDR1 as SGHRS and CDR2 as YFSETQ. For the CDR3, the DNA is TGCGCCAGCTCACTAGCCTATGAGCAGTTCTTC. It encodes CASSLAYEQFF.

J is TRBJ1-1 and V is TRBV5-1; possibly TRBD1 for D (5 bases). The CDR3 runs 13 residues. Germline CDR1 reads SGHRS; CDR2 reads YFSETQ. V gave up 5 bases and J gave up 11 bases, with 19 bases separating them. Here the CDR3 DNA reads TGCGCCAGCAGGGATGACCGGAGGGGCCGGGCTTTCTTT. Encoded protein: CASRDDRRGRAFF. The variable domain in full, with the rest retrieved from reference TRBV5-1 and TRBJ1-1, is KAGVTQTPRYLIKTRGQQVTLSCSPISGHRSVSWYQQTPGQGLQFLFEYFSETQRNKGNFPGRFSGRQFSNSRSEMNVSTLELGDSALYLCASRDDRRGRAFFGQGTRLTVV.

The J gene is TRBJ1-2, the V gene TRBV6-5; 7 bases map to TRBD1. CDR3 length: 13 amino acids. Germline CDR1 and CDR2: MNHEY and SVGAGI. V trimming: 6 bases; J trimming: 7 bases; junction bases outside the gene matches: 8. CDR3 DNA: TGTGCCAGCAGGCTACAGGGGATTGGTGGCTACACCTTC. As protein: CASRLQGIGGYTF.

The genes are TRBV29-1 and TRBJ2-3; D is uncertain. Germline CDR1 SQVTM, CDR2 ANQGSEA. CDR3 size: 11 residues. The ends were cut back, 5 bases at V and 4 bases at J, with 7 bases in the middle. CDR3 sequence (DNA): TGCAGCGTTCCGGAGCCAGATACGCAGTATTTT. The encoded protein is CSVPEPDTQYF.